This TCR beta chain was profiled in a study of lymphopenia after photon versus proton radiotherapy (dated by TCRdb to between 2018 and 2021). A note on the overall study: The study compared the immunological effects of photon versus proton radiation therapy in patients with gastrointestinal tumors who developed high-grade lymphopenia. The roughly 18 patients in the cohort had gastrointestinal tumors, were treated with either photon or proton therapy, and subsequently developed lymphopenia. The study aimed to characterize how the two radiation modalities differ in their impact on the immune system.

Turning to this clone: The antigen this receptor binds is unknown. Qualities for individual bases were not recorded, and no much larger clone is one base off.

General conclusions and limits of the study: After the lymphocyte count nadir, oligoclonal expansion, especially of CD8+ Temra cells, was observed in photon-treated repertoires, and the drop in diversity was driven by this expansion. Among patients across the cohort who died, overall survival time showed an inverse correlation with a larger post-nadir drop in TCR diversity. The authors looked at the survival association only in patients who died, and they framed better survival with proton therapy as a possibility rather than a demonstrated result. Relative stability during treatment was observed in proton-treated patients, whereas loss of naive T cells and TCR diversity and gain of effector/memory populations were observed in photon-treated patients.

Library method: the immunoSEQ multiplex PCR assay. T cell repertoires were profiled with deep sequencing of rearranged TCR beta loci together with multiparametric flow cytometry. The immuneACCESS repertoire file appears here via TCRdb, limited to in-frame rearrangements. These files lack a portion of the clones; in checked studies, under half of the deficit traces to unresolved V genes, and the cause of the others is not known. The sample data list around 15,000 clones, and about nine tenths of these were observed just once. The top ten hold 58% of the sample. The germline V gene (reference sequence) specifies SGHNT as CDR1 and YYREEE as CDR2. Here V drops 3 bases and J drops 5 bases, and the junction holds 5 bases not matched to any gene. Including cysteine and phenylalanine, the CDR3 has 15 amino acids. Left in the record is the CDR3 DNA by itself, 45 bases read in frame from the first base.

This TCR was sampled from a woman aged 55 to 70 with cholangiocarcinoma. Some clones in this sample may be carry-over from other donors' samples. The sequence links TRBV5-4 to TRBJ2-2; TRBD2 lines up with 9 middle nucleotides. The sample was peripheral blood, taken from a patient treated with proton-based radiotherapy. The sequence in DNA is TGTGCCAGCAGCTCGGCGGGGGGGACAACCGGGGAGCTGTTTTTT. Translated, it gives CASSSAGGTTGELFF.